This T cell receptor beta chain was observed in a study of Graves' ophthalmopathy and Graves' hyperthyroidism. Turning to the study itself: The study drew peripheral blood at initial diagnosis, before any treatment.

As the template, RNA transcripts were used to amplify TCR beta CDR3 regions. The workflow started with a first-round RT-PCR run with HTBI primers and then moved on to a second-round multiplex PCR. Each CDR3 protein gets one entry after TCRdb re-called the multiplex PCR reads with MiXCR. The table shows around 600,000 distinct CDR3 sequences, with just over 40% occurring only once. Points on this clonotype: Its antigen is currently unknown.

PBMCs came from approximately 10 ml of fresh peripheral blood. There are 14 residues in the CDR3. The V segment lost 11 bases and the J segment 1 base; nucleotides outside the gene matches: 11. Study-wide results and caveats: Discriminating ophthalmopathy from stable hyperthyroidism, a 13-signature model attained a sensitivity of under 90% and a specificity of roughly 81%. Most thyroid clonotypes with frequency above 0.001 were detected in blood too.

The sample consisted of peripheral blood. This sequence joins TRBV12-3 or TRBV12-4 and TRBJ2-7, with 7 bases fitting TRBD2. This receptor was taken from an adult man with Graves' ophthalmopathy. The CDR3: CASRLGRSSYEQYF. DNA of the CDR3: TGTGCCTCCCGTCTCGGGAGGTCTTCCTACGAGCAGTACTTC.